The 6 T cell receptor beta chains reported below all come from one sample, sequenced in a study of cytomegalovirus exposure and HLA in healthy donors. A multiplex PCR was run with 60 Vbeta primers and 13 Jbeta primers. Profiled with immunoSEQ multiplex PCR; TCRdb holds only in-frame clones, not every one. The listing contains 35,000 to 50,000 clones. The sequencing input was PBMCs. Source of these receptors: a woman aged 25 to 39 in good health and CMV-seropositive.

J is TRBJ2-2 and V is TRBV19, with TRBD1 as a possible D gene (6 bases). Trimming cost V 8 bases and J 3 bases, with 16 bases left between them. This CDR3 is built from 15 residues. Germline-derived CDR1 and CDR2 are LNHDA and SQIVND (reference sequence). CDR3 protein: CASAAGVPYTGELFF. CDR3 bases: TGTGCCAGTGCTGCAGGGGTCCCCTACACCGGGGAGCTGTTTTTT.

The chain recombines TRBV5-1 with TRBJ1-2, with no clear D. The V end lost 1 base, the J end lost 2 bases, and 6 bases lay between the germline ends. This CDR3 has 13 amino acids. Germline V gene sequence: CDR1 SGHRS, CDR2 YFSETQ. CDR3 coding DNA: TGCGCCAGCAGCTTGTCGGGGAACTATGGCTACACCTTC. Encoded protein: CASSLSGNYGYTF.

The chain is built from TRBV5-6 and TRBJ1-2; D is perhaps TRBD1 (6 bases). V gave up 4 bases and J gave up 3 bases, with 10 bases separating them. This CDR3 is 13 amino acids long. Per the germline V gene, CDR1 is SGHDT and CDR2 is YYEEEE. The CDR3 protein is CASSANRDYGYTF. DNA for the CDR3: TGTGCCAGCAGCGCTAACAGGGACTATGGCTACACCTTC. Filled out from reference TRBV5-6 and TRBJ1-2, the complete variable domain reads DAGVTQSPTHLIKTRGQQVTLRCSPKSGHDTVSWYQQALGQGPQFIFQYYEEEERQRGNFPDRFSGHQFPNYSSELNVNALLLGDSALYLCASSANRDYGYTFGSGTRLTVV.

The V gene is TRBV5-1, the J gene TRBJ2-7; D uncertain. The CDR3 contains 11 residues. Trimming removed 4 bases at V and 3 bases at J, with 5 bases between. Looked up from germline, CDR1 is SGHRS and CDR2 is YFSETQ. The CDR3 here is CASSDNYEQYF. The DNA of the CDR3 is TGCGCCAGCAGCGACAACTACGAGCAGTACTTC. Full variable domain (outside the CDR3, taken from reference TRBV5-1 and TRBJ2-7): KAGVTQTPRYLIKTRGQQVTLSCSPISGHRSVSWYQQTPGQGLQFLFEYFSETQRNKGNFPGRFSGRQFSNSRSEMNVSTLELGDSALYLCASSDNYEQYFGPGTRLTVT.

This chain connects TRBV19 to TRBJ1-5; a possible D gene is TRBD1 (6 bases). The CDR3 runs 11 residues. Germline V lookup: CDR1 LNHDA, CDR2 SQIVND (reference sequence). Trimming removed 6 bases at V and 9 bases at J, with 9 bases between. The CDR3 loop is CASRQGGPQHF. The CDR3 DNA follows: TGTGCCAGTAGACAGGGCGGGCCCCAGCATTTT.

This rearrangement joins TRBV11-3 to TRBJ2-3; TRBD2 matches at 10 bases. The V and J ends lost 5 bases and 5 bases, in that order; junction bases with no gene match: 4. The germline gives CDR1 SGHNT, CDR2 YENEEA. This CDR3 has 14 residues. The CDR3 sequence is CASSQRTSGDTQYF. CDR3 bases: TGTGCCAGCAGCCAAAGGACTAGCGGAGATACGCAGTATTTT. The variable domain in full, completed from reference TRBV11-3 and TRBJ2-3, reads EAGVVQSPRYKIIEKKQPVAFWCNPISGHNTLYWYLQNLGQGPELLIRYENEEAVDDSQLPKDRFSAERLKGVDSTLKIQPAELGDSAVYLCASSQRTSGDTQYFGPGTRLTVL.